The 27 T cell receptor beta chains below were found in one sample sequenced in a study of blood T cell repertoires in COVID-19. Sequencing was performed with immunoSEQ multiplex PCR; in TCRdb, only in-frame clones are kept and a portion is missing. This sample has some 140,000 clones; approximately 85% occur once, and the top ten carry approximately 0.63%. The sequenced material came from peripheral blood. These receptors all come from a man between 60 and 75 years old with COVID-19, enrolled during active disease.

This chain links TRBV7-8 with TRBJ1-2; 10 nucleotides line up with TRBD1. This CDR3 is 15 amino acids long. Germline V gives CDR1 SGHVS, CDR2 FQNEAQ. V lost 4 bases, J lost 3 bases, and 5 bases stayed unmatched. The DNA for the CDR3 is TGTGCCAGCAGCTCCCGGGGACAGGGGCACTATGGCTACACCTTC. Translation gives CASSSRGQGHYGYTF. Combining the CDR3 with reference TRBV7-8 and TRBJ1-2 gives the whole variable domain GAGVSQSPRYKVAKRGQDVALRCDPISGHVSLFWYQQALGQGPEFLTYFQNEAQLDKSGLPSDRFFAERPEGSVSTLKIQRTQQEDSAVYLCASSSRGQGHYGYTFGSGTRLTVV.

This clone was counted a single time. The chain links TRBV28 to TRBJ2-2, with D possibly matching TRBD2 (5 bases). CDR1 is MDHEN and CDR2 is SYDVKM in the germline V gene. V was shortened by 6 bases and J by 9 bases, with 14 bases between the two germline ends. The CDR3 runs to 13 residues. The DNA of the CDR3 is TGTGCCAGCAGGCAGACTACCCCCCGGGAGCTGTTTTTT. Residues: CASRQTTPRELFF.

The chain uses TRBV9 and TRBJ1-4; 7 bases line up with TRBD1. Trimming at V came to 2 bases and at J to 0 bases, leaving 7 bases not matched to a gene. The CDR3 loop spans 17 amino acids. The germline gives CDR1 SGDLS, CDR2 YYNGEE. DNA for the CDR3: TGTGCCAGCAGCGTCGAGACAGGGATTGCAACTAATGAAAAACTGTTTTTT. Translating gives CASSVETGIATNEKLFF. Combining the CDR3 with reference TRBV9 and TRBJ1-4 gives the whole variable domain DSGVTQTPKHLITATGQRVTLRCSPRSGDLSVYWYQQSLDQGLQFLIQYYNGEERAKGNILERFSAQQFPDLHSELNLSSLELGDSALYFCASSVETGIATNEKLFFGSGTQLSVL.

The chain recombines TRBV6-5 with TRBJ2-3; 10 bases match TRBD2. The CDR3 sequence is 15 residues long. Losses at the gene ends were 6 bases for V and 2 bases for J; bases not matched to a gene: 5. Germline CDR1 and CDR2: MNHEY and SVGAGI. The CDR3 protein is CASSRTSGFTDTQYF. The CDR3 nucleotides are TGTGCCAGCAGCAGGACTAGCGGCTTCACAGATACGCAGTATTTT.

V usage is TRBV28 and J usage is TRBJ2-7; maybe TRBD1 (5 bases). Per the germline V gene, CDR1 is MDHEN and CDR2 is SYDVKM. The CDR3 spans 16 residues. Trimming took off 4 bases at V and 3 bases at J, with 19 bases between the two ends. The CDR3 here is CASSSLRGRVNYEQYF. For the CDR3, the DNA is TGTGCCAGCAGTTCCCTTCGAGGCAGGGTCAACTACGAGCAGTACTTC. The full variable domain, in which reference TRBV28 and TRBJ2-7 provide the parts outside the CDR3, is DVKVTQSSRYLVKRTGEKVFLECVQDMDHENMFWYRQDPGLGLRLIYFSYDVKMKEKGDIPEGYSVSREKKERFSLILESASTNQTSMYLCASSSLRGRVNYEQYFGPGTRLTVT.

V is TRBV7-2 and J is TRBJ1-6; TRBD1 might be the D (6 bases). The length of the CDR3 is 14 residues. Between the trimmed V and J ends, which lost 4 bases and 7 bases, there was a span of 11 bases. Germline V gene sequence: CDR1 SGHTA, CDR2 FQGNSA. The CDR3 is CASSSQGGNSPLHF. CDR3 coding DNA: TGTGCCAGCAGCTCACAGGGCGGGAATTCACCCCTCCACTTT.

The J gene is TRBJ2-1, the V gene TRBV7-2, with TRBD2 matching over 9 bases. V lost 1 base to trimming and J lost 1 base; unmatched junction nucleotides: 2. Germline-derived CDR1 and CDR2 are SGHTA and FQGNSA. This CDR3 has 16 amino acids. The CDR3: CASSLVSGGSYNEQFF. The CDR3 DNA follows: TGTGCCAGCAGCTTAGTTAGCGGGGGATCCTACAATGAGCAGTTCTTC.

This clone turned up a few times. The V gene is TRBV25-1, the J gene TRBJ2-3; 8 bases are shared with TRBD1. J was trimmed by 8 bases and V by 4 bases; bases with no gene match: 11. Germline values: CDR1 MGHDK, CDR2 SYGVNS. The CDR3 sequence is 15 residues long. The CDR3 region has the DNA TGTGCCAGCAGTGTCCGACAGGGGAGTCTAGGTACGCAGTATTTT. Encoded protein: CASSVRQGSLGTQYF.

The chain joins TRBV19 to TRBJ1-6, with 7 nucleotides matching TRBD1. This CDR3 is 15 amino acids long. CDR1 is LNHDA and CDR2 is SQIVND in the germline V gene (reference sequence). The V gene end was trimmed by 4 bases and the J gene end by 7 bases; junction bases not matched to a gene: 7. The DNA of the CDR3 is TGTGCCAGTAGTACCGCGACAGGGTCCAATTCACCCCTCCACTTT. This encodes CASSTATGSNSPLHF.

The chain uses TRBV7-3 and TRBJ2-3; possible D gene TRBD1, 6 bases. CDR1 and CDR2 (germline): SGHTA, FQGTGA. V was shortened by 5 bases and J by 5 bases, with 17 bases between the two germline ends. This CDR3 has 15 amino acids. CDR3 amino acids: CASSARNREGDTQYF. The CDR3 DNA follows: TGTGCCAGCAGCGCCAGGAACAGGGAAGGAGATACGCAGTATTTT.

This chain uses TRBV2 with TRBJ2-4; D gene unclear. The germline CDR1 and CDR2 sequences are SNHLY and FYNNEI. The CDR3 runs to 11 residues. Trimming removed 3 bases from V and 7 bases from J, with 4 bases in between. In nucleotides, the CDR3 is TGTGCCAGCAGTGACGAGAACATTCAGTACTTC. Translated, it gives CASSDENIQYF.

This clone came up many times. The CDR3 reads CSGTSGVMNTEAFF. The DNA for the CDR3 is TGCAGCGGGACCTCCGGGGTCATGAACACTGAAGCTTTCTTT. The V gene is TRBV29-1, the J gene TRBJ1-1; D gene unclear. Trimming cost V 7 bases and J 0 bases, with 15 bases left between them. CDR1 is SQVTM and CDR2 is ANQGSEA in the germline V gene. The CDR3 length is 14 residues.

This clone occurred once. The chain is built from TRBV7-3 and TRBJ2-2; the match to TRBD2 covers 9 bases. V trimming: 5 bases; J trimming: 1 base; junction bases outside the gene matches: 5. The CDR3 has 16 residues. Germline lookup yields CDR1 SGHTA and CDR2 FQGTGA. CDR3 loop: CASSPNSGRNTGELFF. CDR3 in DNA: TGTGCCAGCAGCCCAAATAGCGGGAGGAACACCGGGGAGCTGTTTTTT.

This clone was found a few times. The chain carries TRBV21-1 and TRBJ1-2. TRBV21-1 is a pseudogene segment. This CDR3 contains 20 residues. CDR3 residues: CASSKARGKSPCGGRYGYTF. As DNA, the CDR3 is TGTGCCAGCAGCAAAGCGCGGGGTAAGAGCCCTTGTGGGGGTAGATATGGCTACACCTTC.

The chain combines TRBV7-6 with TRBJ2-2; TRBD2 is a possible D gene (5 bases). The CDR3 contains 16 residues. The ends were cut back, 5 bases at V and 0 bases at J, with 13 bases in the middle. Germline CDR1 and CDR2: SGHVS and FNYEAQ. The CDR3, as DNA: TGTGCCAGCAGCCCGCAGGACTTAACGAACACCGGGGAGCTGTTTTTT. Translated: CASSPQDLTNTGELFF.

The chain uses TRBV2 and TRBJ1-1; TRBD1 might be the D (6 bases). V shed 5 bases and J shed 5 bases, with 6 bases lying between them. In germline, CDR1 is SNHLY, CDR2 FYNNEI. The CDR3 consists of 11 residues. CDR3 residues: CASSQGTEAFF. CDR3 DNA: TGTGCCAGCAGTCAGGGGACTGAAGCTTTCTTT. The variable domain in full, completed from reference TRBV2 and TRBJ1-1, reads EPEVTQTPSHQVTQMGQEVILRCVPISNHLYFYWYRQILGQKVEFLVSFYNNEISEKSEIFDDQFSVERPDGSNFTLKIRSTKLEDSAMYFCASSQGTEAFFGQGTRLTVV.

The chain couples TRBV30 to TRBJ1-5; no clear D gene. V was trimmed by 1 base and J by 5 bases, leaving 9 bases between them. CDR3 length equals 13 residues. Germline values: CDR1 GTSNPN, CDR2 SVGIG (reference sequence). The CDR3 DNA is TGTGCCTGGAGTGGCCAGGCCGATCAGCCCCAGCATTTT. This codes for CAWSGQADQPQHF.

The J gene is TRBJ1-6, the V gene TRBV28; D call uncertain. CDR1 and CDR2 (germline): MDHEN, SYDVKM. With 3 bases removed from V and 6 bases from J, the gap between germline ends came to 6 bases. The CDR3 is 13 residues long. The DNA for the CDR3 is TGTGCCAGCAGTTTCCAGGTTAATTCACCCCTCCACTTT. Translation gives CASSFQVNSPLHF.

The chain combines TRBV4-1 with TRBJ1-1, with 7 bases that match TRBD1. Germline V gene sequence: CDR1 MGHRA, CDR2 YSYEKL. With 6 bases clipped from V and 1 base from J, the junction kept 8 bases outside the gene matches. CDR3 length: 15 residues. The CDR3 loop is CASSLGSGGNTEAFF. CDR3 nucleotides: TGCGCCAGCAGTCTGGGATCAGGGGGGAACACTGAAGCTTTCTTT.

V and J are TRBV27 and TRBJ2-7; 12 bases map to TRBD1. Trimming removed 8 bases from V and 6 bases from J; junction bases left unmatched: 5. This CDR3 is built from 13 residues. Germline V gene data show CDR1 as MNHEY and CDR2 as SMNVEV (reference sequence). In nucleotides, the CDR3 is TGTGCCAGCTCCGGGACAGGGGGCTTCGAGCAGTACTTC. It encodes CASSGTGGFEQYF.

This rearrangement joins TRBV19 to TRBJ2-4; TRBD2 might be the D (5 bases). V lost 10 bases and J 9 bases, leaving 22 bases between the germline ends. The CDR3 spans 14 residues. CDR1 is LNHDA and CDR2 is SQIVND in the germline V gene (reference sequence). For the CDR3, the DNA is TGTGCCACTCTCCCTTCGACTGGACTGAGCATTCAGTACTTC. Translated, it gives CATLPSTGLSIQYF. The full variable domain, completed using reference TRBV19 and TRBJ2-4, is DGGITQSPKYLFRKEGQNVTLSCEQNLNHDAMYWYRQDPGQGLRLIYYSQIVNDFQKGDIAEGYSVSREKKESFPLTVTSAQKNPTAFYLCATLPSTGLSIQYFGAGTRLSVL.

V is TRBV24-1 and J is TRBJ2-1; maybe TRBD1 (6 bases). Germline V gene sequence: CDR1 KGHDR, CDR2 SFDVKD. Deletions cut 1 base from V and 6 bases from J, with 21 bases between. The CDR3 has 18 amino acids. As DNA, the CDR3 is TGTGCCACCAGTGATTTTGAAACCGGGACACAGAAGGGCAATGAGCAGTTCTTC. It encodes CATSDFETGTQKGNEQFF.

The gene calls are TRBV28 and TRBJ2-1, with 8 positions matching TRBD1. Germline V gene data show CDR1 as MDHEN and CDR2 as SYDVKM. The CDR3 consists of 17 residues. J gave up 3 bases and V 6 bases, and 13 bases lay outside the gene matches. This CDR3 is CASRRLQGAVDYNEQFF. The CDR3 DNA reads as TGTGCCAGCAGACGCCTCCAGGGGGCAGTGGACTACAATGAGCAGTTCTTC. Complete variable domain (other parts from reference TRBV28 and TRBJ2-1): DVKVTQSSRYLVKRTGEKVFLECVQDMDHENMFWYRQDPGLGLRLIYFSYDVKMKEKGDIPEGYSVSREKKERFSLILESASTNQTSMYLCASRRLQGAVDYNEQFFGPGTRLTVL.

The chain has TRBV28 and TRBJ1-2; tentative D call: TRBD1 (6 bases). CDR1 is MDHEN and CDR2 is SYDVKM in the germline V gene. The CDR3 runs 12 residues. V was pared by 6 bases and J by 8 bases, with 13 bases between. Here the CDR3 DNA reads TGTGCCAGCAGCACGACAGGACCCGGCTACACCTTC. Translating gives CASSTTGPGYTF.

The chain has TRBV27 and TRBJ1-6; D perhaps matches TRBD1 (5 bases). Trimming pared 4 bases from V and 6 bases from J, leaving 7 bases between. Germline-derived CDR1 and CDR2 are MNHEY and SMNVEV (reference sequence). The CDR3 covers 13 residues. The CDR3 DNA reads TGTGCCAGCAGTTCCCAGGGTAATTCACCCCTCCACTTT. It yields the protein CASSSQGNSPLHF.

The V call is TRBV2, the J call TRBJ2-7; D may be TRBD1 (5 bases). The CDR3 covers 13 residues. Germline V CDR1 and CDR2: SNHLY, FYNNEI. Trimming pared 7 bases from V and 4 bases from J, leaving 14 bases between. DNA for the CDR3: TGTGCCAGCACCAATTCAGGGAAATACGAGCAGTACTTC. Amino acids: CASTNSGKYEQYF.

The CDR3 sequence is CASSQGQGNTIYF. The CDR3 region has the DNA TGCGCCAGCAGCCAGGGACAGGGAAACACCATATATTTT. The rearrangement joins TRBV5-1 to TRBJ1-3; 7 bases are shared with TRBD1. V lost 4 bases and J lost 4; bases outside the gene matches: 2. The CDR3 length is 13 residues. Germline assignment: CDR1 SGHRS and CDR2 YFSETQ.